This TCR beta chain was sequenced in a study of human T cells and chemical hapten exposure. Study-level information: Small volume differences among pooled libraries mainly caused per-sample TCR yield variation. Study outcomes and limitations: TCRs whose frequency exceeded 1 in 1000 remained the same following DPC sensitization.

TCRdb analysed the RACE reads with MiXCR anew, one entry per CDR3 protein. The repertoire holds some 96,000 distinct CDR3 sequences, with 25% to 35% as singletons. This CDR3 has 22 amino acids. Germline values: CDR1 LGHDT, CDR2 YNNKEL (reference sequence). The ends lost 4 bases at V and 0 bases at J; junction bases unmatched: 20. A note on this clonotype: Its antigen remains unidentified.

Time point of the sample: patch test 3, about 24 weeks after DPC sensitization. Treatment noted: therapeutic diphenylcyclopropenone sensitization with weekly scalp DPC. This clonotype was obtained from a man in his forties with alopecia areata. Some clones in this sample may be carry-over from other donors' samples. This chain links TRBV3-1 with TRBJ2-2, with 10 bases lining up with TRBD2. The source was whole blood, collected in connection with sensitization to the hapten diphenylcyclopropenone (DPC). In DNA, the CDR3 is TGTGCCAGCAGCCCAAATTTCGAAGGTAGGACTAGCGGTCTAGCGAACACCGGGGAGCTGTTTTTT. Amino acid sequence: CASSPNFEGRTSGLANTGELFF.